This passage covers 24 T cell receptor beta chains from one sample sequenced in a study of blood T cell repertoires in COVID-19. Clones were sequenced by immunoSEQ multiplex PCR, and TCRdb holds only the in-frame ones, with some missing. The sample carries fewer than 400,000 clones, 85% to 90% recorded once. The specimen was PBMCs or T cells enriched from blood (not recorded which). The receptor set was obtained from a woman aged 45-65 years who had recovered from COVID-19.

The rearrangement uses TRBV4-2 and TRBJ1-5; D unresolved. V was trimmed by 1 base and J by 9 bases, leaving 7 bases between them. CDR3 length: 12 residues. From germline, CDR1 is LGHNA and CDR2 YNFKEQ. Here the CDR3 DNA reads TGTGCCAGCAGCCAAGGGGCTCGGCCCCAGCATTTT. Its protein product is CASSQGARPQHF.

V usage is TRBV7-8 and J usage is TRBJ1-3; maybe TRBD1 (6 bases). There are 15 residues in the CDR3. V was pared by 4 bases and J by 2 bases, with 12 bases between. CDR1 and CDR2 from the germline V gene are SGHVS and FQNEAQ. CDR3 region: CASSSQQGPGNTIYF. The CDR3 DNA sequence: TGTGCCAGCAGCTCCCAACAGGGACCTGGAAACACCATATATTTT.

The V call is TRBV4-2, the J call TRBJ2-2, with 7 bases identical to TRBD1. The CDR3 covers 14 residues. Looked up from germline, CDR1 is LGHNA and CDR2 is YNFKEQ. The V segment lost 9 bases and the J segment 0 bases; nucleotides outside the gene matches: 4. The CDR3 coding sequence is TGTGCCAGTCGGGACAGAGCGAACACCGGGGAGCTGTTTTTT. Translation gives CASRDRANTGELFF.

This clone was observed a handful of times. An end of the junction does not agree with germline; a read error may underlie this. This chain connects TRBV15 to TRBJ2-4, with 7 bases that match TRBD1. Germline CDR1 LNHNV, CDR2 YYDKDF (reference sequence). The CDR3 runs 15 residues. The CDR3 sequence is CATSGDRVTRNIQYF. CDR3 bases: TGTGCCACCAGCGGAGACAGGGTAACGAGAAACATTCAGTACTTC.

The chain combines TRBV7-9 with TRBJ1-2; no clear D gene. The V end lost 5 bases, the J end lost 6 bases, and 16 bases lay between the germline ends. Germline V gene data show CDR1 as SEHNR and CDR2 as FQNEAQ (reference sequence). This CDR3 contains 14 residues. The CDR3 bases are TGTGCCAGCAGCCAACTGCAGAAAGGAGATGGCTACACCTTC. Encoded protein: CASSQLQKGDGYTF.

V and J are TRBV4-3 and TRBJ2-1; 9 positions match TRBD2. CDR3 length: 15 amino acids. Germline assignment: CDR1 LGHNA and CDR2 YSLEER. The V and J ends lost 0 bases and 13 bases, in that order; junction bases with no gene match: 10. CDR3 amino acids: CASSQEKSNSGGQFF. CDR3 coding DNA: TGCGCCAGCAGCCAAGAAAAATCTAATAGCGGGGGTCAGTTCTTC.

The rearrangement joins TRBV5-1 to TRBJ2-7, with 7 bases identical to TRBD1. The V gene end was trimmed by 4 bases and the J gene end by 3 bases; junction bases not matched to a gene: 10. The CDR3 totals 15 residues. Germline CDR1 is SGHRS and CDR2 is YFSETQ. CDR3 sequence reads: CASSRTGTVIYEQYF. The CDR3, as DNA: TGCGCCAGCAGCCGCACCGGGACAGTGATCTACGAGCAGTACTTC.

The chain carries TRBV4-1 and TRBJ1-4; D is ambiguous. Trimming removed 4 bases at V and 3 bases at J, with 9 bases between. Germline loops: CDR1 MGHRA, CDR2 YSYEKL. This CDR3 comprises 14 residues. The CDR3 reads CASSPGRSNEKLFF. The CDR3, as DNA: TGCGCCAGCAGCCCCGGCAGGTCTAATGAAAAACTGTTTTTT.

The chain has TRBV28 and TRBJ2-1, with 11 bases that match TRBD2. From germline, CDR1 is MDHEN and CDR2 SYDVKM. The CDR3 length is 13 residues. V trimming: 8 bases; J trimming: 10 bases; junction bases outside the gene matches: 7. Here the CDR3 reads CASASGGRQEQFF. DNA of the CDR3: TGTGCCAGCGCTAGCGGGGGGCGGCAAGAGCAGTTCTTC.

Points on this clone: A single base separates this from a much larger clone, so it may be a read error. Other DNA sequences within the sample encode an identical CDR3. The V and J genes are TRBV28 and TRBJ2-2; D not certain. CDR3 length: 12 amino acids. Trimming stripped 5 bases from V and 3 bases from J, with 4 bases between. From germline, CDR1 is MDHEN and CDR2 SYDVKM. CDR3 nucleotide sequence: TGTGCCAGCAGTAGCGACACCGGGGAGCTGTTTTTT. It specifies CASSSDTGELFF.

V gene TRBV30 combines with J gene TRBJ2-5, with no clear D. CDR1 is GTSNPN, CDR2 SVGIG, per germline (reference sequence). V lost 3 bases and J lost 7, with 12 bases in between. The CDR3 covers 12 residues. CDR3 region: CAWSQTKRTQYF. In DNA form, the CDR3 reads TGTGCCTGGAGCCAAACGAAGAGGACCCAGTACTTC.

The chain recombines TRBV1 with TRBJ2-5; no check of the table's D call, TRBD2, against the DNA was made. TRBV1 is designated a pseudogene. The CDR3 covers 15 residues. This CDR3 is CTSSFSCGKQETQYF. The DNA of the CDR3 is TGCACCAGCAGTTTTTCCTGCGGGAAACAAGAGACCCAGTACTTC.

The chain is built from TRBV18 and TRBJ2-7, with 7 nucleotides matching TRBD1. Germline CDR1 KGHSH, CDR2 LQKENI. V was pared by 6 bases and J by 6 bases, with 14 bases of the junction left unmatched. This CDR3 has 15 residues. The CDR3 here is CASSQFPGQVGEQYF. The CDR3 coding sequence is TGTGCCAGCTCCCAATTCCCAGGACAGGTGGGCGAGCAGTACTTC.

A single count supports this clone. The chain carries TRBV6-2 or TRBV6-3 and TRBJ2-7, with TRBD2 matching 9 bases. Trimming at V came to 5 bases and at J to 2 bases, leaving 4 bases not matched to a gene. The CDR3 consists of 14 residues. CDR1 and CDR2 (germline): MNHEY, SVGEGT. In DNA, the CDR3 is TGTGCCAGCAGTAAAGCGGGGGGCCCCTACGAGCAGTACTTC. The encoded protein is CASSKAGGPYEQYF.

This chain uses TRBV2 with TRBJ2-7; 8 bases fit TRBD1. The CDR3 is 14 amino acids. V dropped 6 bases and J dropped 3; count of bases not matched to a gene: 7. Germline-derived CDR1 and CDR2 are SNHLY and FYNNEI. The CDR3: CASRRTGILYEQYF. CDR3 coding DNA: TGTGCCAGCAGACGGACAGGGATTCTCTACGAGCAGTACTTC.

This rearrangement joins TRBV7-9 to TRBJ1-3, with D tentatively TRBD1 (5 bases). The CDR3 runs 14 residues. Trimming stripped 6 bases from V and 0 bases from J, with 9 bases between. The V gene's germline CDR1 is SEHNR and CDR2 FQNEAQ (reference sequence). DNA of the CDR3: TGTGCCAGCAGTGGGGCAGGCTCTGGAAACACCATATATTTT. This sequence encodes CASSGAGSGNTIYF.

This chain connects TRBV5-1 to TRBJ1-1; 7 bases match TRBD1. Germline trimming cut 2 bases from V and 3 bases from J; bases unmatched to any gene: 1. CDR1 is SGHRS, CDR2 YFSETQ, per germline. The CDR3 is made up of 13 amino acids. This CDR3 is CASSFQGDTEAFF. The CDR3 region has the DNA TGCGCCAGCAGCTTTCAGGGGGACACTGAAGCTTTCTTT.

This clone has just one count. The chain uses TRBV7-9 and TRBJ2-1, with a tentative D call TRBD2 (6 bases). The CDR3 has 14 amino acids. V gave up 5 bases and J gave up 4 bases, with 12 bases separating them. Germline V gene sequence: CDR1 SEHNR, CDR2 FQNEAQ (reference sequence). DNA for the CDR3: TGTGCCAGCAGCCTCATGGGGGGATACAATGAGCAGTTCTTC. This sequence encodes CASSLMGGYNEQFF.

The CDR3 reads CASSLGPGEQETQYF. In DNA form, the CDR3 reads TGTGCCAGCAGCTTGGGGCCAGGGGAGCAAGAGACCCAGTACTTC. The chain joins TRBV5-8 to TRBJ2-5; D might be TRBD1 (6 bases). V was shortened by 0 bases and J by 2 bases, with 11 bases between the two germline ends. This CDR3 contains 15 residues. CDR1 and CDR2 (germline): SGHTS, YDEGEE.

The J gene is TRBJ1-2, the V gene TRBV7-9, with D unclear. V lost 2 bases and J lost 4, with 8 bases in between. The CDR3 has 13 amino acids. Germline lookup yields CDR1 SEHNR and CDR2 FQNEAQ (reference sequence). CDR3 residues: CASSLTFLYGYTF. For the CDR3, the DNA is TGTGCCAGCAGCTTAACATTCCTCTATGGCTACACCTTC.

V usage is TRBV20-1 and J usage is TRBJ1-4, with TRBD1 matching 7 bases. Per germline, CDR1 DFQATT and CDR2 SNEGSKA (reference sequence). V shed 3 bases, J shed 8 bases, and the junction held 12 bases outside the gene matches. The CDR3 runs 15 residues. CDR3 in amino acids: CSASPKGALGEKLFF. CDR3 DNA: TGCAGTGCTAGTCCAAAGGGGGCGCTAGGGGAAAAACTGTTTTTT.

CDR3 loop: CAIAGGLAGGLDTQYF. The CDR3 coding sequence is TGTGCCATCGCCGGTGGACTAGCGGGGGGCCTAGATACGCAGTATTTT. The chain recombines TRBV10-3 with TRBJ2-3, with 14 positions matching TRBD2. The CDR3 runs 16 residues. Losses at the gene ends were 8 bases for V and 5 bases for J; bases not matched to a gene: 9. Germline lookup yields CDR1 ENHRY and CDR2 SYGVKD.

The genes are TRBV5-1 and TRBJ2-3; TRBD2 is a possible D gene (5 bases). This CDR3 contains 15 residues. Germline CDR1 reads SGHRS; CDR2 reads YFSETQ. V lost 4 bases and J lost 0, with 12 bases in between. The CDR3 spells CASSPGGGSTDTQYF. The CDR3 DNA follows: TGCGCCAGCAGCCCTGGCGGCGGGAGCACAGATACGCAGTATTTT.

The chain is built from TRBV19 and TRBJ1-4; the D is unclear. Trimming left V 8 bases short and J 8 bases short, with 18 bases between. This CDR3 has 14 amino acids. CDR1 is LNHDA and CDR2 is SQIVND in the germline V gene (reference sequence). The CDR3 nucleotides read TGTGCCAGTCTGAGAAAGGGAGTGGGGGAAAAACTGTTTTTT. Its translation: CASLRKGVGEKLFF.